This TCR beta chain was found in a study of blood T cell repertoires in COVID-19. Study-level information: COVID-19 samples, acute and convalescent, were from the United States, Italy and Spain. Sample material is recorded as cDNA or gDNA derived from T cells, B-cell-depleted T cells, or PBMCs.

As processed by the authors: Reference gene primer amplification yielded estimated nucleated cell counts. The method was immunoSEQ multiplex PCR; TCRdb's version includes in-frame clones alone and lacks a portion of them. Clone size and V and J calls were adopted from that table, with D and trimming inferred from the DNA. The data contain about 98,000 clones, about 81% of them seen just once; the ten biggest clones take up approximately 4%. From germline, CDR1 is GTSNPN and CDR2 SVGIG (reference sequence). V lost 4 bases, J lost 0 bases, and 4 bases stayed unmatched. The CDR3 has 14 residues. This sequence originates from a man aged 60 to 69 with acute or convalescent COVID-19. This sequence joins TRBV30 and TRBJ1-1; 8 bases line up with TRBD1. The sequenced material came from peripheral blood. As DNA, the CDR3 is TGTGCCTGGAACAGGGGGTCAATGAACACTGAAGCTTTCTTT. Encoded protein: CAWNRGSMNTEAFF.